One and the same sample provided the 4 T cell receptor beta chains below, sequenced in a study of a mutant IDH1 vaccine in newly diagnosed glioma. Time point specified: week 11, during vaccination. The study gave 300 ug of mutant IDH1 20-mer peptide per vaccine dose, with topical imiquimod. Antigen specificity for these receptors is unknown. Here immunoSEQ multiplex PCR was the method, and the copy in TCRdb shows in-frame clones only, minus some. The data contain tens of thousands of clones, 70% to 85% of them seen just once; the ten biggest clones take up about 3.8%. The sequenced sample was PBMCs, obtained from a glioma patient whose treatment included an IDH1 peptide vaccine. These receptors were collected from a man younger than 40 with glioma.

The V and J genes are TRBV14 and TRBJ1-2; D possibly corresponds to TRBD1 (5 bases). This CDR3 has 13 residues. V lost 5 bases, J lost 3 bases, and 10 bases lay in between. Germline CDR1 is SGHDN and CDR2 is FVKESK. The CDR3 DNA sequence: TGTGCCAGCAGCTTACCGGGACACTATGGCTACACCTTC. Its translation: CASSLPGHYGYTF.

This chain connects TRBV11-3 to TRBJ2-7; no clear D. The V gene's germline CDR1 is SGHNT and CDR2 YENEEA. The CDR3 is 12 residues long. Trimming removed 0 bases at V and 5 bases at J, with 5 bases between. The chain's CDR3 is CASSLDQDEQYF. The CDR3 bases are TGTGCCAGCAGCTTAGATCAGGACGAGCAGTACTTC.

The chain's CDR3 is CASSPFLSGNTIYF. The CDR3 nucleotides read TGTGCCAGCAGCCCCTTTTTATCTGGAAACACCATATATTTT. This chain links TRBV7-9 with TRBJ1-3; D gene ambiguous. Germline V lookup: CDR1 SEHNR, CDR2 FQNEAQ (reference sequence). This CDR3 is built from 14 residues. V was clipped by 5 bases and J by 1 base, with 9 bases between them.

The genes are TRBV12-2 and TRBJ2-7; the table's D call of TRBD1 was not tested on the DNA. TRBV12-2 is recorded as a pseudogene. The CDR3 runs 17 residues. CDR3 DNA: TGTGCAAGTCGCTTAGCGCGGCAGGGGGCTTATATCTACGAGCAGTACTTC. This codes for CASRLARQGAYIYEQYF.